A selection of T cell receptor beta chains follows, all from one sample in a study of cytomegalovirus exposure and HLA in healthy donors. Measured with immunoSEQ multiplex PCR; TCRdb has only the in-frame clones, and not every one. This sample has hundreds of thousands of clones, with roughly 82% found just once. The specimen sequenced was PBMCs. The source of these receptors is a man between 35 and 55 years old in good health and CMV-seropositive. CDR3s include the opening cysteine and the closing phenylalanine or tryptophan. A D gene is named only where the DNA matches it firmly. Only part of the rows carry a size: once, few, many, or a class if the clone is expanded.

d_call j_call clone_size v_call cdr3_aa cdr3_nt
TRBD1 TRBJ2-7 few TRBV7-9 CASSGTGNSYEQYF TGTGCCAGCAGCGGGACAGGTAACTCCTACGAGCAGTACTTC
- TRBJ2-7 - TRBV7-8 CASSLGQMFEQYF TGTGCCAGCAGCTTAGGACAGATGTTCGAGCAGTACTTC
TRBD1 TRBJ1-2 - TRBV9 CASSNRDRTLFGYTF TGTGCCAGCAGCAACCGGGACAGGACGTTGTTTGGCTACACCTTC
TRBD2 TRBJ2-2 - TRBV4-2 CASSQDPGLAGSGELFF TGTGCCAGCAGCCAAGACCCGGGACTAGCGGGATCCGGGGAGCTGTTTTTT
- TRBJ2-7 - TRBV6-1 CASRRQTPYEQYF TGTGCCAGCAGACGACAGACTCCCTACGAGCAGTACTTC
TRBD2 TRBJ2-1 - TRBV5-1 CASSLAPTSGYNEQFF TGCGCCAGCAGCTTGGCCCCGACTAGCGGGTACAATGAGCAGTTCTTC
- TRBJ1-2 - TRBV19 CASSIGERPNYGYTF TGTGCCAGTAGTATAGGGGAGAGACCTAACTATGGCTACACCTTC
TRBD2 TRBJ2-7 - TRBV19 CASSIAGGSPEQYF TGTGCCAGTAGTATAGCGGGAGGCAGCCCCGAGCAGTACTTC
TRBD2 TRBJ2-7 - TRBV19 CASSPSRLAEYEQYF TGTGCCAGTAGTCCCTCCCGACTAGCCGAGTACGAGCAGTACTTC
TRBD2 TRBJ2-3 - TRBV7-9 CASSPSGIGTDTQYF TGTGCCAGCAGCCCCAGCGGGATAGGCACAGATACGCAGTATTTT
- TRBJ2-2 - TRBV19 CASSIWGPNTGELFF TGTGCCAGTAGTATATGGGGGCCGAACACCGGGGAGCTGTTTTTT
TRBD1 TRBJ2-2 - TRBV10-1 CASTGGTGELFF TGCGCCAGCACAGGGGGCACCGGGGAGCTGTTTTTT
- TRBJ1-4 - TRBV18 CASSGDSNEKLFF TGTGCCAGCTCAGGAGACTCTAATGAAAAACTGTTTTTT
TRBD1 TRBJ2-1 - TRBV9 CASSVAGQGFYEQFF TGTGCCAGCAGCGTAGCGGGACAGGGGTTCTATGAGCAGTTCTTC
- TRBJ1-5 - TRBV6-6 CASSYGTGNQPQHF TGTGCCAGCAGTTACGGTACAGGGAATCAGCCCCAGCATTTT
TRBD1 TRBJ2-1 - TRBV5-1 CASSQDRGVNEQFF TGCGCCAGCAGCCAGGACAGGGGGGTCAATGAGCAGTTCTTC
TRBD2 TRBJ2-3 - TRBV6-4 CASRPLAGGSDTQYF TGTGCCAGCAGGCCCCTAGCGGGAGGGTCCGATACGCAGTATTTT
- TRBJ1-5 - TRBV21-1 CASSEGQSNQPQHF TGTGCCAGCAGCGAGGGACAAAGCAATCAGCCCCAGCATTTT
- TRBJ2-2 once TRBV4-1 CASSQEEGRANTGELFF TGCGCCAGCAGCCAAGAGGAGGGGCGCGCGAACACCGGGGAGCTGTTTTTT
TRBD1 TRBJ1-2 once TRBV18 CASSPPAGQGSGYTF TGTGCCAGCTCACCCCCAGCGGGACAGGGAAGTGGCTACACCTTC
- TRBJ2-3 once TRBV5-1 CASSPRAETSTDTQYF TGCGCCAGCAGCCCCAGGGCGGAGACTAGCACAGATACGCAGTATTTT
- TRBJ2-5 - TRBV7-9 CASASGRLGLREQYF TGTGCCAGCGCCTCTGGGCGGCTTGGATTGAGGGAGCAGTACTTC
TRBD2 TRBJ2-2 few TRBV5-4 CASSPGLAVNTGELFF TGTGCCAGCAGCCCCGGACTAGCGGTAAACACCGGGGAGCTGTTTTTT
- TRBJ1-1 - TRBV5-5 CASSWDTGYDTEAFF TGTGCCAGCAGCTGGGACACCGGGTACGACACTGAAGCTTTCTTT
TRBD1 TRBJ1-5 - TRBV19 CASNLWTGGDFQPQHF TGTGCCAGTAATCTCTGGACAGGGGGCGATTTTCAGCCCCAGCATTTT
- TRBJ1-2 - TRBV4-1 CASSNRGLGYGYTF TGCGCCAGCAGCAACCGGGGTTTGGGCTATGGCTACACCTTC
TRBD2 TRBJ2-1 - TRBV7-3 CASSLLAGGVNEQFF TGTGCCAGCAGCTTATTAGCGGGAGGGGTCAATGAGCAGTTCTTC